This T cell receptor beta chain comes out of a study of cytomegalovirus exposure and HLA in healthy donors. Study results and caveats: Published work reported that the classifier diagnosed cytomegalovirus status with high specificity and sensitivity. In vitro checks showed that three CMV-associated chains really do target CMV antigens.

The CDR3 is 13 residues long. Trimming shortened V by 3 bases and J by 4 bases, and 13 bases separated the two germline ends. Germline V lookup: CDR1 GTSNPN, CDR2 SVGIG (reference sequence). Of note for this clone: Its matching antigen is unknown.

It was the approximately 130-subject validation cohort, separate from the approximately 620-subject first cohort, to which the donors belonged. Libraries were prepared by immunoSEQ multiplex PCR; TCRdb keeps only in-frame clonotypes and omits some of them. The sample has some 64,000 clones, 90% to 96% seen once. Sequenced sample: PBMCs. The sequence came from a woman between 18 and 29 years old in good health and CMV-seronegative. The rearrangement links TRBV30 to TRBJ2-7; perhaps TRBD1 as D (7 bases). The CDR3 loop is CAWSQTGRYEQYF. DNA for the CDR3: TGTGCCTGGAGCCAGACAGGGAGGTACGAGCAGTACTTC.